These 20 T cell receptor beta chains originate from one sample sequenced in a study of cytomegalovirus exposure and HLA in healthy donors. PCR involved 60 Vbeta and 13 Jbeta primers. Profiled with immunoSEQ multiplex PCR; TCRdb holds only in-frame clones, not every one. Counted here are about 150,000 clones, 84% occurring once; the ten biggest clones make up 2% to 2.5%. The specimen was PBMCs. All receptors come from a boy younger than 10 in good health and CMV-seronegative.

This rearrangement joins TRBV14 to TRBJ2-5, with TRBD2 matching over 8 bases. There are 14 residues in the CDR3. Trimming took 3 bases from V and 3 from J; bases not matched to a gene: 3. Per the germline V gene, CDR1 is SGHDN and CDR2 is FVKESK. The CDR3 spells CASSHPGGEETQYF. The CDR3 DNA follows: TGTGCCAGCAGCCACCCCGGGGGGGAAGAGACCCAGTACTTC.

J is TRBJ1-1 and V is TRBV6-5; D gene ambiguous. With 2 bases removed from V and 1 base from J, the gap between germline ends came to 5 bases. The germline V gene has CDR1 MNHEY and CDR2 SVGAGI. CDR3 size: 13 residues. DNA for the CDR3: TGTGCCAGCAGTTACGCGGCGAACACTGAAGCTTTCTTT. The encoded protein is CASSYAANTEAFF.

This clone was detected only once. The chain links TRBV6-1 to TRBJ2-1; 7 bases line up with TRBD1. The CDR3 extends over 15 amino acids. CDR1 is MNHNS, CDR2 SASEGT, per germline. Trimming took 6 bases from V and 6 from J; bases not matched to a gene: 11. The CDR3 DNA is TGTGCCAGCAGATTGGACGGACAGGTGTTCAATGAGCAGTTCTTC. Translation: CASRLDGQVFNEQFF.

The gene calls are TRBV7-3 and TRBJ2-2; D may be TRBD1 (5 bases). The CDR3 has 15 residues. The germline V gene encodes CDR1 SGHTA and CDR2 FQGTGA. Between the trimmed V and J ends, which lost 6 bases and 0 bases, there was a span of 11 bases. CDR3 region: CASRLQGTNTGELFF. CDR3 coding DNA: TGTGCCAGCAGACTCCAGGGTACGAACACCGGGGAGCTGTTTTTT.

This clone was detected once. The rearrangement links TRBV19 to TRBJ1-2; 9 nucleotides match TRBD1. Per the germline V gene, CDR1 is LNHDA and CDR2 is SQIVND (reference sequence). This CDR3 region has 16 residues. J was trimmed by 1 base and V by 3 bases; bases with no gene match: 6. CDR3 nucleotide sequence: TGTGCCAGTAGTATGGGGACAGGGAGTAATAACTATGGCTACACCTTC. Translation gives CASSMGTGSNNYGYTF.

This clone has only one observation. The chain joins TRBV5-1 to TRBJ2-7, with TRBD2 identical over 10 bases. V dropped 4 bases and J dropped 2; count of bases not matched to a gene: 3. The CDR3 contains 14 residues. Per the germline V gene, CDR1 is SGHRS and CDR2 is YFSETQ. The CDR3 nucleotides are TGCGCCAGCAGCCGGACTAGCGGCACCTACGAGCAGTACTTC. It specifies CASSRTSGTYEQYF.

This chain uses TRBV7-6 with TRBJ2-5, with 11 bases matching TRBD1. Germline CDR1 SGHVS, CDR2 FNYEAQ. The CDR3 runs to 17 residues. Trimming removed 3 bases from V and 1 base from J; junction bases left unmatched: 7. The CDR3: CASSFLGQGAPQETQYF. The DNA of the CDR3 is TGTGCCAGCAGCTTCCTTGGACAGGGGGCTCCCCAAGAGACCCAGTACTTC. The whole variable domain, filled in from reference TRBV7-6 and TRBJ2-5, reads GAGVSQSPRYKVTKRGQDVALRCDPISGHVSLYWYRQALGQGPEFLTYFNYEAQQDKSGLPNDRFSAERPEGSISTLTIQRTEQRDSAMYRCASSFLGQGAPQETQYFGPGTRLLVL.

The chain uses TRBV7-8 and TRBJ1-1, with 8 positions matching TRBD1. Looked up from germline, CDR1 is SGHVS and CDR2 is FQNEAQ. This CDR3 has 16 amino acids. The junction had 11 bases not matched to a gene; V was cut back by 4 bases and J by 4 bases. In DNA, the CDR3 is TGTGCCAGCAGCTCACAGGGGGGTTTAGTTGGCACTGAAGCTTTCTTT. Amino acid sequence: CASSSQGGLVGTEAFF.

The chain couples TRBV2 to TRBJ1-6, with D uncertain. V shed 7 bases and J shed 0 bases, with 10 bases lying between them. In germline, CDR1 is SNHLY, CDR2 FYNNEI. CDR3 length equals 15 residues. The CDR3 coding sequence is TGTGCCAGCATTCCGGGGAGCTCCTATAATTCACCCCTCCACTTT. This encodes CASIPGSSYNSPLHF.

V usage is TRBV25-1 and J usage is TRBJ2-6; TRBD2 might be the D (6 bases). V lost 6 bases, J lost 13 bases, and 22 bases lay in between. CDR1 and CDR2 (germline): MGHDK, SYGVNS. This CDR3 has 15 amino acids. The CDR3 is CASSLLGGPTFVLTF. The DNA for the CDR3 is TGTGCCAGCAGCCTCCTGGGGGGACCCACCTTTGTCCTGACTTTC. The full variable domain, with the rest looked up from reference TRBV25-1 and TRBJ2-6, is EADIYQTPRYLVIGTGKKITLECSQTMGHDKMYWYQQDPGMELHLIHYSYGVNSTEKGDLSSESTVSRIRTEHFPLTLESARPSHTSQYLCASSLLGGPTFVLTFGAGSRLTVL.

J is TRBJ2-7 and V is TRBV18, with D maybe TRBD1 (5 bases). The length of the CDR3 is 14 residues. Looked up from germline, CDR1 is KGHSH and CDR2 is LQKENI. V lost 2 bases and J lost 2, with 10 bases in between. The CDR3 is CASSPLQGPYEQYF. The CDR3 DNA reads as TGTGCCAGCTCACCATTGCAGGGCCCCTACGAGCAGTACTTC.

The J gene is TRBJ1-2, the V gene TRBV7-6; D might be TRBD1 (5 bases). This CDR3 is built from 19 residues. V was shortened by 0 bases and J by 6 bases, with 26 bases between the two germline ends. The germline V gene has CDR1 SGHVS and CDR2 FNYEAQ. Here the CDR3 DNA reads TGTGCCAGCAGCTTAGCACCGGGGGACGTTTCGACACGTACCCATGGCTACACCTTC. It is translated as CASSLAPGDVSTRTHGYTF.

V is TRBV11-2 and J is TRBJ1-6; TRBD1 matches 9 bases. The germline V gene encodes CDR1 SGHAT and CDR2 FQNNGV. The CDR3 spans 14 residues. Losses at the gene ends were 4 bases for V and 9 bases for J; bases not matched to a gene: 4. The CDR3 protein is CASSSQTGGSPLHF. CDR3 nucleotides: TGTGCCAGCAGCTCACAGACAGGGGGTTCACCCCTCCACTTT.

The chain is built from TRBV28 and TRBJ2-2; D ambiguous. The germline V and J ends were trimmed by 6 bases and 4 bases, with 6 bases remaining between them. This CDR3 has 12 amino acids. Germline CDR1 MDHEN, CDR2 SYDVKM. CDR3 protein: CASSTRTGELFF. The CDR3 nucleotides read TGTGCCAGCAGCACTCGCACCGGGGAGCTGTTTTTT.

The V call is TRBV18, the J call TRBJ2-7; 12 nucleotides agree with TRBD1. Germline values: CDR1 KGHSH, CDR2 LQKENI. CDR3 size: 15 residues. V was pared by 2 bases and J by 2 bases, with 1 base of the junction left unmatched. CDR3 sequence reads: CASSPGTGGPYEQYF. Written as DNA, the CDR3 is TGTGCCAGCTCACCAGGGACAGGGGGCCCCTACGAGCAGTACTTC.

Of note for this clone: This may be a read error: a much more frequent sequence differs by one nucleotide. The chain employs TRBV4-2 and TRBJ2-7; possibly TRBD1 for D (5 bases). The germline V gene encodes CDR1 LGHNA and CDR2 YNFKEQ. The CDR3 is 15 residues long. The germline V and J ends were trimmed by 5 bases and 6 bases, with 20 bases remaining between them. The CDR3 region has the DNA TGTGCCAGCAGCTACAGGTTCCAGGGTCAGTCCGAGCAGTACTTC. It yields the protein CASSYRFQGQSEQYF.

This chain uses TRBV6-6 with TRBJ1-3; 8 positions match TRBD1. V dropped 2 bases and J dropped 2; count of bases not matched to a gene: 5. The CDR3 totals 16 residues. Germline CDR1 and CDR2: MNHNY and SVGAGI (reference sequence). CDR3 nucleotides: TGTGCCAGCAGTTACCATCCGGGACAGGCTGGAAACACCATATATTTT. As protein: CASSYHPGQAGNTIYF.

CDR3 residues: CASSLVFGSRQETQYF. In DNA, the CDR3 is TGTGCCAGCAGCTTGGTCTTCGGGTCTAGACAAGAGACCCAGTACTTC. This chain links TRBV11-2 with TRBJ2-5, with no clear D. Per the germline V gene, CDR1 is SGHAT and CDR2 is FQNNGV. V was cut by 3 bases and J by 2 bases, with 16 bases left in between. The CDR3 totals 16 residues.

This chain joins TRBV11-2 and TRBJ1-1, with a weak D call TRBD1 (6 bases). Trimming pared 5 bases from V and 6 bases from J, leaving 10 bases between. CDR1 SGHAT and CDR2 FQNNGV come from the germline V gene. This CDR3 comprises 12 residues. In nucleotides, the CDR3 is TGTGCCAGCAGCACGTACAGGGCTGAAGCTTTCTTT. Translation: CASSTYRAEAFF. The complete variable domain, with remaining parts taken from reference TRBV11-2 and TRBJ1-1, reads EAGVAQSPRYKIIEKRQSVAFWCNPISGHATLYWYQQILGQGPKLLIQFQNNGVVDDSQLPKDRFSAERLKGVDSTLKIQPAKLEDSAVYLCASSTYRAEAFFGQGTRLTVV.

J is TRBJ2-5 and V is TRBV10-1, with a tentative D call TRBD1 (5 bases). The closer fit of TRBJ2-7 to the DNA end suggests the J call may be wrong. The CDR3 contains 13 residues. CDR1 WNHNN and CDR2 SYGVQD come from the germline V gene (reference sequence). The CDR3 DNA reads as TGCGCCAGCAGTGAGTCGGGGCAGTTCGAGCAGTACTTC. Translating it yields CASSESGQFEQYF.